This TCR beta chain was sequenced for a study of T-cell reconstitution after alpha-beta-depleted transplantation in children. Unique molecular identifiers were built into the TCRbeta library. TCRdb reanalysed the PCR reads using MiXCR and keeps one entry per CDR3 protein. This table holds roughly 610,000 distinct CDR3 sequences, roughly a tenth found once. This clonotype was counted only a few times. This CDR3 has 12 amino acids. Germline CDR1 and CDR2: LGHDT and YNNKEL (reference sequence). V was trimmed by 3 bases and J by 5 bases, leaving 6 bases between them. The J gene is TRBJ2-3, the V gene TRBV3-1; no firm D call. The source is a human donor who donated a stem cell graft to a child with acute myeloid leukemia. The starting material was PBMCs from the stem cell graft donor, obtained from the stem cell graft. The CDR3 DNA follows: TGTGCCAGCAGCCATCGCCTAGATACGCAGTATTTT. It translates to CASSHRLDTQYF.